This record looks at one T cell receptor beta chain sequence and its context. Its cognate antigen is unknown. This entry comes from a study of blood T cells in healthy people across ages. Study observations and caveats: Researchers report that TCR beta diversity correlated strongly with naive T cell percentage. More naive CD4+ cells and higher diversity marked long-lived donors relative to aged donors.

CDR3 length equals 15 residues. CDR1 SQVTM and CDR2 ANQGSEA come from the germline V gene. V was shortened by 1 base and J by 7 bases, with 19 bases between the two germline ends. Researchers collected 9.5 to 10 milliliters of peripheral blood from every single donor. The study isolated at least 7 million PBMCs from each sample. Using a J-beta primer mix together with a sample-barcoded 5' primer, a second PCR was run for about 6 to 11 cycles. TCRdb redid the calling of the 5' RACE reads with MiXCR, one entry per CDR3 protein. This table holds over a million distinct CDR3 sequences, roughly 59% found once.

The sequence derives from a young man in good health. The genes are TRBV29-1 and TRBJ1-2; D perhaps matches TRBD1 (5 bases). The sequencing sample was made of blood. The CDR3 DNA reads TGCAGCGTTGAAGGTGGCAGGGCTGCAGAGAGTGGCTACACCTTC. This gives the protein CSVEGGRAAESGYTF. Complete variable domain (other parts from reference TRBV29-1 and TRBJ1-2): SAVISQKPSRDICQRGTSLTIQCQVDSQVTMMFWYRQQPGQSLTLIATANQGSEATYESGFVIDKFPISRPNLTFSTLTVSNMSPEDSSIYLCSVEGGRAAESGYTFGSGTRLTVV.